This TCR beta chain was observed in a study of blood T cell repertoires in COVID-19. As for the study in general: Acute-phase and convalescent COVID-19 samples originated in the United States, Italy and Spain. Nucleic acid was either cDNA or gDNA, and it came from T cells, B-cell-depleted T cells, or PBMCs.

Patients in Seattle were enrolled during active infection, then followed longitudinally. Authors' methods: It was from reference gene primer amplification that nucleated cell counts were estimated. Sequencing was performed with immunoSEQ multiplex PCR; in TCRdb, only in-frame clones are kept and a portion is missing. That table is the source of V, J and clone size, and D and trimming were worked out from the DNA. This table holds 300,000 to 400,000 clones, more than 75% found once. The V gene lost 4 bases and the J gene lost 0 bases, with 16 bases spanning the gap. This CDR3 is built from 17 residues. Germline V gives CDR1 LNHDA, CDR2 SQIVND (reference sequence).

The sequence derives from a woman between 50 and 59 years old with COVID-19, enrolled during active disease. J is TRBJ1-5 and V is TRBV19, with D possibly matching TRBD1 (6 bases). Sequenced: peripheral blood. CDR3 bases: TGTGCCAGTAGTACACTACAGGGATCGTATAGCAATCAGCCCCAGCATTTT. Translated, it gives CASSTLQGSYSNQPQHF.